A single sample is the source of the 22 T cell receptor beta chains below, sequenced in a study of blood T cell repertoires in COVID-19. Libraries were prepared by immunoSEQ multiplex PCR; TCRdb keeps only in-frame clonotypes and omits some of them. The repertoire holds about 200,000 clones, with 85% as singletons. Input material: PBMCs or T cells enriched from blood (not recorded which). These receptors were taken from a man between 40 and 49 years old who had recovered from COVID-19.

V and J are TRBV11-3 and TRBJ2-7; the match to TRBD2 covers 7 bases. The CDR3 covers 15 residues. V lost 1 base, J lost 7 bases, and 10 bases stayed unmatched. CDR1 and CDR2 (germline): SGHNT, YENEEA. The CDR3 DNA follows: TGTGCCAGCAGCTTAGGGACTAGACGCCTTGGGGAGCAGTACTTC. As protein: CASSLGTRRLGEQYF.

The V call is TRBV11-3, the J call TRBJ2-5; the match to TRBD2 covers 13 bases. Germline CDR1 SGHNT, CDR2 YENEEA. This CDR3 has 17 amino acids. J was trimmed by 5 bases and V by 1 base; bases with no gene match: 7. The chain's CDR3 is CASSLVGTSGTGETQYF. CDR3 in DNA: TGTGCCAGCAGCTTAGTCGGGACTAGCGGGACCGGTGAGACCCAGTACTTC.

This chain uses TRBV28 with TRBJ2-7; D possibly corresponds to TRBD1 (7 bases). Germline V gene sequence: CDR1 MDHEN, CDR2 SYDVKM. With 7 bases removed from V and 5 bases from J, the gap between germline ends came to 18 bases. CDR3 length: 14 amino acids. The CDR3 loop is CASTLDRPGDEQYF. The CDR3 DNA reads TGTGCCAGCACCCTGGACAGGCCGGGGGACGAGCAGTACTTC.

The chain has TRBV19 and TRBJ1-2; 11 bases map to TRBD1. Germline V gene lookup returns CDR1 LNHDA and CDR2 SQIVND (reference sequence). The CDR3 has 12 residues. V shed 10 bases, J shed 6 bases, and the junction held 4 bases outside the gene matches. This CDR3 reads CATWTGGHGYTF. Here the CDR3 DNA reads TGTGCCACATGGACAGGGGGCCATGGCTACACCTTC.

Regarding this clone: A read error may produce the germline difference seen at one junction end. The rearrangement joins TRBV6-1 to TRBJ1-3; D might be TRBD1 (5 bases). This CDR3 comprises 15 residues. Germline CDR1 MNHNS, CDR2 SASEGT. The DNA of the CDR3 is TGTGCCAGCAGTGAACTGGGGCAACCTGGAACCACCATATATTTT. Protein product: CASSELGQPGTTIYF.

The V and J genes are TRBV5-8 and TRBJ2-7; D may be TRBD1 (6 bases). This CDR3 comprises 15 residues. V gave up 0 bases and J gave up 4 bases, with 14 bases separating them. Per the germline V gene, CDR1 is SGHTS and CDR2 is YDEGEE. This chain's CDR3 is CASSLGQGLGYEQYF. CDR3 nucleotide sequence: TGTGCCAGCAGCTTGGGGCAGGGGTTGGGATACGAGCAGTACTTC.

The V gene is TRBV5-4, the J gene TRBJ2-3, with 8 nucleotides matching TRBD2. The germline V gene has CDR1 SGHNT and CDR2 YYREEE (reference sequence). Trimming at V came to 5 bases and at J to 10 bases, leaving 12 bases not matched to a gene. There are 14 residues in the CDR3. CDR3 in DNA: TGTGCCAGCAGGCCCGGGACTAGTGGTGGGGCGCAGTATTTT. As protein: CASRPGTSGGAQYF. The full variable domain, with the rest looked up from reference TRBV5-4 and TRBJ2-3, is ETGVTQSPTHLIKTRGQQVTLRCSSQSGHNTVSWYQQALGQGPQFIFQYYREEENGRGNFPPRFSGLQFPNYSSELNVNALELDDSALYLCASRPGTSGGAQYFGPGTRLTVL.

This clone appeared a few times. The chain carries TRBV29-1 and TRBJ1-1, with 9 bases matching TRBD1. Germline V gene data show CDR1 as SQVTM and CDR2 as ANQGSEA. The CDR3 is 13 amino acids. V was clipped by 5 bases and J by 5 bases; unmatched bases: 6. CDR3 bases: TGCAGCGTTTCCGGACAGGGGAAAACTGAAGCTTTCTTT. Translation gives CSVSGQGKTEAFF. Full variable domain (rest looked up from reference TRBV29-1 and TRBJ1-1): SAVISQKPSRDICQRGTSLTIQCQVDSQVTMMFWYRQQPGQSLTLIATANQGSEATYESGFVIDKFPISRPNLTFSTLTVSNMSPEDSSIYLCSVSGQGKTEAFFGQGTRLTVV.

The J gene is TRBJ1-2, the V gene TRBV6-2 or TRBV6-3, with a weak D call TRBD1 (6 bases). V lost 6 bases and J lost 3, with 17 bases in between. Germline V gene data show CDR1 as MNHEY and CDR2 as SVGEGT. CDR3 size: 15 residues. Here the CDR3 reads CASSEHTGKDYGYTF. CDR3 DNA sequence: TGTGCCAGCAGCGAGCATACAGGGAAGGACTATGGCTACACCTTC.

The chain combines TRBV21-1 with TRBJ2-7; the table calls TRBD2, which could not be checked here. TRBV21-1 is classified as a pseudogene. The CDR3 covers 15 residues. CDR3 residues: CASSKSVRTSGGQYF. The CDR3, as DNA: TGTGCCAGCAGCAAATCTGTTCGGACTAGCGGGGGGCAGTACTTC.

The chain is built from TRBV13 and TRBJ2-1; perhaps TRBD1 as D (5 bases). V dropped 6 bases and J dropped 7 bases, with 10 bases sitting between them. CDR3 length: 12 residues. Germline V gene sequence: CDR1 PRHDT, CDR2 FYEKMQ (reference sequence). CDR3 DNA sequence: TGTGCCAGCAGAGGTAGGGGTAATGAGCAGTTCTTC. Translating gives CASRGRGNEQFF.

This clone was seen only once. J is TRBJ2-1 and V is TRBV3-1 (or the pseudogene TRBV3-2), with D possibly TRBD2 on 6 matching bases. Germline V CDR1 and CDR2: LGHDT, YNNKEL (reference sequence). The CDR3 is 13 residues long. V was pared by 0 bases and J by 10 bases, with 10 bases between. The CDR3 nucleotides are TGTGCCAGCAGCCAAGATTGGCTAGCGGAGCAGTTCTTC. This encodes CASSQDWLAEQFF.

V is TRBV6-2 or TRBV6-3 and J is TRBJ2-5; the D gene is possibly TRBD2 (5 bases). This CDR3 is 14 amino acids long. The germline V gene has CDR1 MNHEY and CDR2 SVGEGT. V was trimmed by 0 bases and J by 2 bases, leaving 7 bases between them. CDR3 nucleotides: TGTGCCAGCAGTTACTCTCCGGGACAAGAGACCCAGTACTTC. It yields the protein CASSYSPGQETQYF.

The chain uses TRBV24-1 and TRBJ2-5; D may be TRBD2 (6 bases). CDR1 and CDR2 from the germline V gene are KGHDR and SFDVKD. This CDR3 is 14 amino acids long. The V gene lost 5 bases and the J gene lost 4 bases, with 13 bases spanning the gap. The CDR3 DNA reads TGTGCCACCAGTGGTGGAGGGGATCGAGAGACCCAGTACTTC. This encodes CATSGGGDRETQYF.

The chain combines TRBV5-4 with TRBJ2-5; the D is unclear. The CDR3 runs to 14 residues. Trimming left V 2 bases short and J 5 bases short, with 13 bases between. CDR1 is SGHNT, CDR2 YYREEE, per germline (reference sequence). DNA of the CDR3: TGTGCCAGCAGCTTTAATGAGCTATGGGAGACCCAGTACTTC. Translating gives CASSFNELWETQYF.

This sequence joins TRBV5-6 and TRBJ1-1; no definite D call. The V and J ends lost 0 bases and 0 bases respectively, with 9 bases between them. From germline, CDR1 is SGHDT and CDR2 YYEEEE. This CDR3 contains 15 residues. The CDR3 is CASSLGISLNTEAFF. The DNA for the CDR3 is TGTGCCAGCAGCTTGGGAATTAGTCTGAACACTGAAGCTTTCTTT. Drawing the rest from reference TRBV5-6 and TRBJ1-1, the complete variable domain is DAGVTQSPTHLIKTRGQQVTLRCSPKSGHDTVSWYQQALGQGPQFIFQYYEEEERQRGNFPDRFSGHQFPNYSSELNVNALLLGDSALYLCASSLGISLNTEAFFGQGTRLTVV.

This sequence joins TRBV5-1 and TRBJ1-4, with D possibly being TRBD1 (5 bases). Germline lookup yields CDR1 SGHRS and CDR2 YFSETQ. This CDR3 contains 16 residues. V lost 8 bases to trimming and J lost 7 bases, with 24 bases between them. The DNA for the CDR3 is TGCGCCAGTTCGGCTGGGGGGAACAACGCGGGTGAAAAACTGTTTTTT. Translated: CASSAGGNNAGEKLFF.

The rearrangement joins TRBV4-2 to TRBJ2-3; perhaps TRBD2 as D (5 bases). Germline V CDR1 and CDR2: LGHNA, YNFKEQ. This CDR3 is built from 16 residues. With 0 bases removed from V and 3 bases from J, the gap between germline ends came to 13 bases. The CDR3 coding sequence is TGTGCCAGCAGCCAAGATGTGGGAGTCGGGACAGATACGCAGTATTTT. This sequence encodes CASSQDVGVGTDTQYF.

This chain joins TRBV11-2 and TRBJ1-2, with D unresolved. The CDR3 is 15 amino acids. In germline, CDR1 is SGHAT, CDR2 FQNNGV. With 5 bases removed from V and 3 bases from J, the gap between germline ends came to 16 bases. CDR3 DNA: TGTGCCAGCAGCCATCCCTTTCAGGAGGACTATGGCTACACCTTC. Translation gives CASSHPFQEDYGYTF.

The V call is TRBV4-2, the J call TRBJ1-4; D is unresolved. Per germline, CDR1 LGHNA and CDR2 YNFKEQ. The CDR3 runs to 16 residues. V was trimmed by 0 bases and J by 0 bases, leaving 8 bases between them. The CDR3 region is CASSQEQYSTNEKLFF. CDR3 DNA: TGTGCCAGCAGCCAAGAACAGTATTCAACTAATGAAAAACTGTTTTTT.

The CDR3 DNA is TGTGCCAGCAGGGGAGCGTATGAGCAGTTCTTC. Translation gives CASRGAYEQFF. The chain joins TRBV25-1 to TRBJ2-1; the D gene is possibly TRBD2 (5 bases). The V end lost 6 bases, the J end lost 8 bases, and 8 bases lay between the germline ends. This CDR3 comprises 11 residues. Per germline, CDR1 MGHDK and CDR2 SYGVNS.

V and J are TRBV7-8 and TRBJ2-1; 11 positions match TRBD2. Germline lookup yields CDR1 SGHVS and CDR2 FQNEAQ. CDR3 length equals 19 residues. The junction had 14 bases not matched to a gene; V was cut back by 4 bases and J by 3 bases. The DNA for the CDR3 is TGTGCCAGCAGCTCACACACATCTAGCGGGAGGTTGTTCTACAATGAGCAGTTCTTC. As protein: CASSSHTSSGRLFYNEQFF.